This passage covers 2 T cell receptor beta chains from one sample sequenced in a study of tumor and adjacent non-tumor tissue in lung cancer. The template was RNA from unsorted bulk tissue. The library came from three nested PCR rounds adapted from ARM-PCR protocols. TCRdb processed the multiplex PCR reads anew with MiXCR; each CDR3 protein has one entry. Of about 110,000 distinct CDR3 sequences in the sample, over 75% are singletons; the top ten hold about 22%. The sequenced sample consisted of lung tumor tissue. These receptors all stem from a man between 65 and 85 years old with non-small cell lung cancer.

Concerning this clonotype: An end of the junction does not agree with germline; a read error may underlie this. Here the CDR3 DNA reads TGTGCCAGCAGTTACTCGACTAGCGGATACTCCTACGATCAGTACTTC. This encodes CASSYSTSGYSYDQYF. The chain employs TRBV6-6 and TRBJ2-7, with 9 bases matching TRBD2. The CDR3 is made up of 16 amino acids. The germline CDR1 and CDR2 sequences are MNHNY and SVGAGI (reference sequence).

Comments on this clonotype: At one of its ends the junction is not consistent with the germline gene, which may arise from a read error. This chain links TRBV29-1 with TRBJ1-6, with TRBD1 matching over 8 bases. CDR1 and CDR2 (germline): SQVTM, ANQGSEA. The CDR3 runs 13 residues. CDR3 in DNA: TGCAGCGTGACTGGGACAGGCAATTCACTCTTCCACTTC. It codes for CSVTGTGNSLFHF.